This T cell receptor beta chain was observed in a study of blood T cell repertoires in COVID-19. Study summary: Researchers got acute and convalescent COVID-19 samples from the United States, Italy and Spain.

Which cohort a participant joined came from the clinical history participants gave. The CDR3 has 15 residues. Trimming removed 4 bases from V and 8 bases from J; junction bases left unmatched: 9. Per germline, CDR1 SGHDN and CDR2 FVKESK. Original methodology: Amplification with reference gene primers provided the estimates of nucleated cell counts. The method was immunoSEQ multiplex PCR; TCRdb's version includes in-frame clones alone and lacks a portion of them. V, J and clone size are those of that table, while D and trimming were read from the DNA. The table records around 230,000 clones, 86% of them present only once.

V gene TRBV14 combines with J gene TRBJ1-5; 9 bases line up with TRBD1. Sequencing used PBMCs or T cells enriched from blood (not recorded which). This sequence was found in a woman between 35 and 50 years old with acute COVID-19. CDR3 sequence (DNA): TGTGCCAGCAGCCCGCTACGGGACAGGGAGGAGCCCCAGCATTTT. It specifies CASSPLRDREEPQHF.